Listed here are 18 T cell receptor beta chains from one sample, sequenced in a study of OX40 agonist ivuxolimab in advanced cancers. Some clones are missing from TCRdb's copy, which holds only in-frame ones; the method was immunoSEQ multiplex PCR. The repertoire holds 30,000 to 45,000 clones, with almost 85% as singletons. This material consisted of CD4+ or CD8+ T cells sorted from blood, taken in a trial of the OX40 agonist ivuxolimab. Receptors were obtained from an adult with an advanced solid tumor such as melanoma, head and neck, liver or kidney cancer.

The genes are TRBV7-3 and TRBJ2-2, with 7 nucleotides matching TRBD1. This CDR3 region has 15 residues. The junction had 8 bases not matched to a gene; V was cut back by 4 bases and J by 6 bases. Germline V CDR1 and CDR2: SGHTA, FQGTGA. The CDR3 DNA is TGTGCCAGCAGCTCAACCCCGCAGGGGGCCGGGGAGCTGTTTTTT. Its translation: CASSSTPQGAGELFF.

This chain links TRBV6-1 with TRBJ1-4; perhaps TRBD1 as D (6 bases). V was clipped by 6 bases and J by 3 bases, with 11 bases between them. This CDR3 comprises 14 residues. Germline V CDR1 and CDR2: MNHNS, SASEGT. The CDR3 region is CASRMTGPNEKLFF. The CDR3 coding sequence is TGTGCCAGCAGGATGACAGGTCCTAATGAAAAACTGTTTTTT.

The chain couples TRBV6-5 to TRBJ1-2, with 11 nucleotides matching TRBD1. V was clipped by 6 bases and J by 8 bases; unmatched bases: 5. The CDR3 totals 13 residues. CDR1 is MNHEY, CDR2 SVGAGI, per germline. CDR3 protein: CASRGTGGRGYTF. The CDR3 nucleotides are TGTGCCAGCAGAGGGACAGGGGGGCGGGGCTACACCTTC.

This chain connects TRBV6-1 to TRBJ2-1; D not certain. Trimming removed 2 bases at V and 0 bases at J, with 8 bases between. Per germline, CDR1 MNHNS and CDR2 SASEGT. The CDR3 covers 15 residues. The CDR3 is CASSENALSYNEQFF. The CDR3 region has the DNA TGTGCCAGCAGTGAAAACGCCCTCTCCTACAATGAGCAGTTCTTC.

This clone has just a few counts. This chain links TRBV9 with TRBJ2-2; D may be TRBD2 (5 bases). V was trimmed by 3 bases and J by 3 bases, leaving 6 bases between them. CDR3 size: 13 residues. Germline CDR1 and CDR2: SGDLS and YYNGEE. The CDR3 sequence: CASSGTYTGELFF. As DNA, the CDR3 is TGTGCCAGCAGCGGGACTTACACCGGGGAGCTGTTTTTT.

The sample holds a few counts of this clone. The sample contains more than one DNA sequence encoding this CDR3. The rearrangement joins TRBV28 to TRBJ2-2; perhaps TRBD1 as D (5 bases). This CDR3 spans 15 amino acids. Germline V gene sequence: CDR1 MDHEN, CDR2 SYDVKM. The germline V and J ends were trimmed by 5 bases and 5 bases, with 15 bases remaining between them. Written as DNA, the CDR3 is TGTGCCAGCAGTCTCATCCGATCAGGGACCGGGGAGCTGTTTTTT. Protein sequence: CASSLIRSGTGELFF.

This clone has more than one count but fewer than ten. The V call is TRBV29-1, the J call TRBJ1-3; 7 nucleotides line up with TRBD1. Germline V gives CDR1 SQVTM, CDR2 ANQGSEA. The CDR3 loop spans 12 amino acids. Germline trimming cut 4 bases from V and 4 bases from J; bases unmatched to any gene: 1. Here the CDR3 reads CSVVTGGNTIYF. CDR3 DNA: TGCAGCGTTGTGACAGGGGGAAACACCATATATTTT.

The V gene is TRBV2, the J gene TRBJ2-3, with 10 bases fitting TRBD2. Trimming cost V 7 bases and J 2 bases; bases outside gene matches: 3. Per the germline V gene, CDR1 is SNHLY and CDR2 is FYNNEI. CDR3 size: 14 residues. Here the CDR3 reads CASKLAGSTDTQYF. The CDR3 coding sequence is TGTGCCAGCAAACTAGCGGGATCCACAGATACGCAGTATTTT.

J is TRBJ1-5 and V is TRBV30, with 7 bases aligning to TRBD1. The CDR3 is 13 amino acids. V dropped 5 bases and J dropped 6; count of bases not matched to a gene: 7. CDR1 and CDR2 (germline): GTSNPN, SVGIG (reference sequence). This chain's CDR3 is CAWSEGGSQPQHF. DNA for the CDR3: TGTGCCTGGTCGGAAGGGGGCAGTCAGCCCCAGCATTTT.

This chain joins TRBV2 and TRBJ2-5; 8 nucleotides align to TRBD2. With V trimmed by 8 bases and J by 0 bases, 5 bases remained unmatched. CDR3 length equals 14 residues. The germline V gene has CDR1 SNHLY and CDR2 FYNNEI. The CDR3 nucleotides read TGTGCCAGCGGAGCGGGGGTCAACCAAGAGACCCAGTACTTC. It codes for CASGAGVNQETQYF. The variable domain in full, with the rest retrieved from reference TRBV2 and TRBJ2-5, is EPEVTQTPSHQVTQMGQEVILRCVPISNHLYFYWYRQILGQKVEFLVSFYNNEISEKSEIFDDQFSVERPDGSNFTLKIRSTKLEDSAMYFCASGAGVNQETQYFGPGTRLLVL.

The chain uses TRBV5-6 and TRBJ2-2; 9 nucleotides line up with TRBD1. The CDR3 consists of 16 residues. After removal of 4 bases from V and 2 bases from J, the junction contained 6 bases not matched to a gene. Germline lookup yields CDR1 SGHDT and CDR2 YYEEEE. The CDR3 reads CASSPRQGGNTGELFF. The CDR3 coding sequence is TGTGCCAGCAGCCCACGACAGGGGGGAAACACCGGGGAGCTGTTTTTT.

The chain couples TRBV7-9 to TRBJ1-1; D gene ambiguous. The germline V and J ends were trimmed by 2 bases and 4 bases, with 5 bases remaining between them. Germline V lookup: CDR1 SEHNR, CDR2 FQNEAQ (reference sequence). The CDR3 runs 12 residues. Here the CDR3 reads CASSLFSTEAFF. CDR3 in DNA: TGTGCCAGCAGCTTATTTTCCACTGAAGCTTTCTTT. The full variable domain, its missing parts supplied by reference TRBV7-9 and TRBJ1-1, is DTGVSQNPRHKITKRGQNVTFRCDPISEHNRLYWYRQTLGQGPEFLTYFQNEAQLEKSRLLSDRFSAERPKGSFSTLEIQRTEQGDSAMYLCASSLFSTEAFFGQGTRLTVV.

The DNA for the CDR3 is TGCGCCAGCAGCCCCCATGGACTAGCGGATTTCACAGATACGCAGTATTTT. It codes for CASSPHGLADFTDTQYF. The chain combines TRBV10-2 with TRBJ2-3, with 10 bases aligning to TRBD2. Unmatched junction bases numbered 11, after V lost 6 bases and J lost 2 bases. The CDR3 is 17 amino acids. Per the germline V gene, CDR1 is WSHSY and CDR2 is SAAADI.

V usage is TRBV7-9 and J usage is TRBJ2-7, with TRBD2 matching over 7 bases. Germline V lookup: CDR1 SEHNR, CDR2 FQNEAQ (reference sequence). J lost 3 bases, V lost 1 base, and 12 bases had no gene match. The CDR3 consists of 17 residues. CDR3 bases: TGTGCCAGCAGCTTAGAGAGTGGGGGGGTCCACTTCTACGAGCAGTACTTC. Its translation is CASSLESGGVHFYEQYF. Using reference TRBV7-9 and TRBJ2-7 for the parts outside the CDR3, the full variable domain is DTGVSQNPRHKITKRGQNVTFRCDPISEHNRLYWYRQTLGQGPEFLTYFQNEAQLEKSRLLSDRFSAERPKGSFSTLEIQRTEQGDSAMYLCASSLESGGVHFYEQYFGPGTRLTVT.

This clone was detected only once. J is TRBJ1-1 and V is TRBV5-1, with 7 nucleotides matching TRBD1. After removal of 2 bases from V and 8 bases from J, the junction contained 3 bases not matched to a gene. Germline CDR1 reads SGHRS; CDR2 reads YFSETQ. CDR3 length: 12 amino acids. In DNA, the CDR3 is TGCGCCAGCAGCTTACAGGGGCTCGAAGCTTTCTTT. Its translation is CASSLQGLEAFF.

The chain joins TRBV10-2 to TRBJ2-3; D is unclear. There are 13 residues in the CDR3. Germline V gene sequence: CDR1 WSHSY, CDR2 SAAADI. V lost 7 bases and J 1 base, leaving 9 bases between the germline ends. CDR3 sequence: CASKSTGTDTQYF. CDR3 in DNA: TGCGCCAGCAAAAGCACAGGCACAGATACGCAGTATTTT.

The chain joins TRBV18 to TRBJ2-5, with D unresolved. This CDR3 is 15 amino acids long. The germline V gene encodes CDR1 KGHSH and CDR2 LQKENI. V was trimmed by 5 bases and J by 5 bases, leaving 18 bases between them. The CDR3 loop is CASSTFGPPGETQYF. The DNA for the CDR3 is TGTGCCAGCTCAACTTTTGGACCACCTGGGGAGACCCAGTACTTC.

The chain couples TRBV7-9 to TRBJ2-1; the D is unclear. V shed 5 bases and J shed 5 bases, with 7 bases lying between them. Germline V lookup: CDR1 SEHNR, CDR2 FQNEAQ (reference sequence). The CDR3 totals 12 residues. Here the CDR3 DNA reads TGTGCCAGCAGCAGCCTAGACAATGAGCAGTTCTTC. It is translated as CASSSLDNEQFF.